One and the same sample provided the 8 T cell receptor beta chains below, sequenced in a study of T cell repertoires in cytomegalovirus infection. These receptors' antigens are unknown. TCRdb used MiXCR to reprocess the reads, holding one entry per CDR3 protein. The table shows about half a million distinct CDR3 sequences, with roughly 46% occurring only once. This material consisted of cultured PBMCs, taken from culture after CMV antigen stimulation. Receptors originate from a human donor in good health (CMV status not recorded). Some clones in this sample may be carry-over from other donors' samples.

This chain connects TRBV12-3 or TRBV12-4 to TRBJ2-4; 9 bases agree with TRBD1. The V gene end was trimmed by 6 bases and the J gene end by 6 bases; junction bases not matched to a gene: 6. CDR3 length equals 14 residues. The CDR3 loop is CASSPLDRGNIQYF. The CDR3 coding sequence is TGTGCCAGCAGCCCTCTGGACAGGGGAAACATTCAGTACTTC.

The CDR3 DNA reads TGTGCCAGCAGTTCTATTTACAGGGGGAATCGAGATACGCAGTATTTT. It specifies CASSSIYRGNRDTQYF. This chain links TRBV27 with TRBJ2-3; 8 positions agree with TRBD1. Germline CDR1 is MNHEY and CDR2 is SMNVEV (reference sequence). The CDR3 length is 16 residues. The trim removed 4 bases at V and 5 bases at J, leaving 11 bases unmatched.

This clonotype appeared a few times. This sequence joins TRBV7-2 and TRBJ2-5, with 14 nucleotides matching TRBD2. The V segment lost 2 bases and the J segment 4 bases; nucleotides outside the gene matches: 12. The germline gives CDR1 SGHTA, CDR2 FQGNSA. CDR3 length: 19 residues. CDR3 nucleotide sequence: TGTGCCAGCAGCTTAACACCGGGACTAGCGGGAGTGGGCGGAGAGACCCAGTACTTC. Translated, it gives CASSLTPGLAGVGGETQYF.

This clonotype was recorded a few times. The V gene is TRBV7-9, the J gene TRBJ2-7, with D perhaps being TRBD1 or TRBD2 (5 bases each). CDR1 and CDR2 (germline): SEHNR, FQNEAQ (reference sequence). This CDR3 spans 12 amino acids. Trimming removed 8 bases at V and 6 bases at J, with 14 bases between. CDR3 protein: CASGQRGSEQYF. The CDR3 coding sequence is TGTGCCAGCGGCCAGAGGGGAAGCGAGCAGTACTTC.

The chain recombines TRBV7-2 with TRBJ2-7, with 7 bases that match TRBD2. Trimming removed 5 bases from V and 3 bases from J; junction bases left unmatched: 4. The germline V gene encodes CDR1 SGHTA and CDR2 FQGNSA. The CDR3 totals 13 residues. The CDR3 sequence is CASSLWDYYEQYF. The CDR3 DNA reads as TGTGCCAGCAGCCTATGGGACTACTACGAGCAGTACTTC.

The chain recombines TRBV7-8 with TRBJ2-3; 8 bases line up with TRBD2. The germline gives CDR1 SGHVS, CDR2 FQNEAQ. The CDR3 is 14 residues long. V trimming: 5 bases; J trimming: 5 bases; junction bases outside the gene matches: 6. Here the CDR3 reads CASSLAGGQDTQYF. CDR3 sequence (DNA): TGTGCCAGCAGCCTTGCGGGGGGCCAAGATACGCAGTATTTT. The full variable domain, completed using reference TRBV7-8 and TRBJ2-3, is GAGVSQSPRYKVAKRGQDVALRCDPISGHVSLFWYQQALGQGPEFLTYFQNEAQLDKSGLPSDRFFAERPEGSVSTLKIQRTQQEDSAVYLCASSLAGGQDTQYFGPGTRLTVL.

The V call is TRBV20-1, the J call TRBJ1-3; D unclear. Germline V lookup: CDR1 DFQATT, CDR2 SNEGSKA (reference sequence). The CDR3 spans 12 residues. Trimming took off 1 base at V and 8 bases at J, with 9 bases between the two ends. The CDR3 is CSARVGVDTIYF. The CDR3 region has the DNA TGCAGTGCTAGAGTGGGTGTGGACACCATATATTTT.

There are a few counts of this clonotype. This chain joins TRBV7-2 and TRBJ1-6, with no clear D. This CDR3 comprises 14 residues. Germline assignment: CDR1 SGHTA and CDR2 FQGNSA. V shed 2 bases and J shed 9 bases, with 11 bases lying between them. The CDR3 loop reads CASSLIVGISPLHF. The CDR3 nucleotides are TGTGCCAGCAGCTTAATCGTTGGGATTTCACCCCTCCACTTT.